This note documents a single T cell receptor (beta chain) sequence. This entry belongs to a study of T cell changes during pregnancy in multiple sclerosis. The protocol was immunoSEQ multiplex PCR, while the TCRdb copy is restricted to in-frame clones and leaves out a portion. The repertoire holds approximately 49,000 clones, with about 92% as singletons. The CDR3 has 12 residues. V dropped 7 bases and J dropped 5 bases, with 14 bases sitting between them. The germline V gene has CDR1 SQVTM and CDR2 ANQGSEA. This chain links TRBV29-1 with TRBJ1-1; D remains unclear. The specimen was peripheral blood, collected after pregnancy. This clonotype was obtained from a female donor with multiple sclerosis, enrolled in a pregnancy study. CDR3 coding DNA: TGCAGCGCCGATACGAGCGGGACTGAAGCTTTCTTT. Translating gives CSADTSGTEAFF.